Following are 27 T cell receptor beta chains from one sample sequenced in a study of monozygotic twins with inflammatory bowel disease. TCRdb re-called the 5' RACE reads and shows each CDR3 protein once, DNA omitted. In total, the table holds roughly 160,000 distinct CDR3 sequences. What was sequenced was blood. Receptor source: a human donor with ulcerative colitis or Crohn's disease, or a healthy co-twin of an affected twin (not recorded which).

This rearrangement joins TRBV12-3 or TRBV12-4 to TRBJ1-2; with no DNA, the TCRdb D assignment of TRBD1 cannot be verified. The length of the CDR3 is 16 residues. This CDR3 reads CASSPPGGTGAVGYTF.

The genes are TRBV5-1 and TRBJ2-2. Germline-derived CDR1 and CDR2 are SGHRS and YFSETQ. The CDR3 spans 12 residues. The CDR3 reads CASRWGTGELFF.

The chain uses TRBV5-4 and TRBJ1-6; with no DNA, the TCRdb D assignment of TRBD1 cannot be verified. The CDR3 is 15 residues long. Germline CDR1 is SGHNT and CDR2 is YYREEE (reference sequence). CDR3 amino acids: CASSWGQGANSPLHF.

This chain joins TRBV5-5 and TRBJ1-5. The CDR3 loop spans 14 amino acids. Germline lookup yields CDR1 SGHKS and CDR2 YYEKEE (reference sequence). CDR3: CASSLGREDQPQHF.

V gene TRBV15 combines with J gene TRBJ2-6. Germline V CDR1 and CDR2: LNHNV, YYDKDF (reference sequence). The CDR3 runs to 16 residues. This chain's CDR3 is CATSRDQYSGANVLTF.

This chain connects TRBV29-1 to TRBJ2-3; the TCRdb D gene call, TRBD1, has no DNA to confirm it. Germline V gives CDR1 SQVTM, CDR2 ANQGSEA. CDR3 size: 15 residues. The CDR3 loop reads CSVVTGTGVADTQYF.

The chain is built from TRBV19 and TRBJ2-3; the TCRdb D gene call, TRBD1, has no DNA to confirm it. The CDR3 consists of 14 residues. The germline CDR1 and CDR2 sequences are LNHDA and SQIVND (reference sequence). The CDR3 sequence is CASSIPDPTDTQYF.

The V call is TRBV5-1, the J call TRBJ1-1; TCRdb picks TRBD1, but there is no DNA to check that call. CDR1 is SGHRS, CDR2 YFSETQ, per germline. There are 15 residues in the CDR3. CDR3 region: CASSFTPEVNTEAFF.

The chain combines TRBV5-1 with TRBJ2-6; there is no DNA to check the TCRdb D call of TRBD1. Germline V CDR1 and CDR2: SGHRS, YFSETQ. The CDR3 totals 16 residues. The CDR3 region is CASTGQGPSGANVLTF.

Here the CDR3 reads CATSRDLGGNQPQHF. V and J are TRBV15 and TRBJ1-5; without DNA, the TCRdb call of TRBD1 cannot be checked. This CDR3 has 15 amino acids. Germline V lookup: CDR1 LNHNV, CDR2 YYDKDF (reference sequence).

The gene calls are TRBV28 and TRBJ1-5; TCRdb selects TRBD1, and the lack of DNA leaves this call unchecked. This CDR3 has 17 amino acids. Germline values: CDR1 MDHEN, CDR2 SYDVKM. CDR3 residues: CASSLIYRGPRNQPQHF.

The rearrangement links TRBV11-3 to TRBJ2-3; TCRdb names TRBD1, which stays unverified in the absence of DNA. CDR3 length: 16 residues. Germline V lookup: CDR1 SGHNT, CDR2 YENEEA. CDR3 protein: CASSLGEPLRADTQYF.

V and J are TRBV10-3 and TRBJ2-1; TCRdb selects TRBD2, and the lack of DNA leaves this call unchecked. The CDR3 covers 12 residues. Germline-derived CDR1 and CDR2 are ENHRY and SYGVKD. The chain's CDR3 is CAISESGTEQFF.

The V gene is TRBV6-5, the J gene TRBJ1-2; absent DNA, TCRdb's TRBD1 call cannot be checked. This CDR3 is built from 14 residues. CDR1 MNHEY and CDR2 SVGAGI come from the germline V gene. The CDR3 sequence is CASSYQRDSYGYTF.

The gene calls are TRBV4-2 and TRBJ2-1; the TCRdb call, TRBD2, lacks DNA for checking. Germline-derived CDR1 and CDR2 are LGHNA and YNFKEQ. The CDR3 consists of 19 residues. CDR3 residues: CASSQDGPSGEGSYNEQFF.

J is TRBJ2-7 and V is TRBV5-1; TCRdb's D call, TRBD2, is unchecked because there is no DNA. The length of the CDR3 is 15 residues. Germline loops: CDR1 SGHRS, CDR2 YFSETQ. The CDR3 loop is CASTLGLAGVSEQYF.

The rearrangement uses TRBV10-3 and TRBJ2-5; as DNA is missing, the TRBD2 call by TCRdb cannot be tested. The CDR3 has 13 residues. The germline gives CDR1 ENHRY, CDR2 SYGVKD. CDR3 in amino acids: CAIRAGPQETQYF.

The chain is built from TRBV7-2 and TRBJ1-1; the TCRdb D gene call, TRBD1, has no DNA to confirm it. Germline CDR1 SGHTA, CDR2 FQGNSA. The CDR3 runs to 13 residues. The CDR3 spells CASSLANDRFAFF.

The J gene is TRBJ2-2, the V gene TRBV15. Germline CDR1 and CDR2: LNHNV and YYDKDF (reference sequence). This CDR3 spans 15 amino acids. The CDR3 here is CATSRDYADTGELFF.

The chain carries TRBV4-1 and TRBJ2-5; there is no DNA to check the TCRdb D call of TRBD2. The V gene's germline CDR1 is MGHRA and CDR2 YSYEKL. The CDR3 has 15 residues. The CDR3 reads CASSQVAGVSETQYF.

This chain links TRBV6-5 with TRBJ2-4. The CDR3 totals 15 residues. Germline V gene sequence: CDR1 MNHEY, CDR2 SVGAGI. The CDR3 reads CASSYTGEGKNIQYF.

The chain carries TRBV20-1 and TRBJ2-7; TCRdb's D gene call, TRBD2, goes unchecked for lack of DNA. This CDR3 has 14 residues. The germline V gene has CDR1 DFQATT and CDR2 SNEGSKA (reference sequence). CDR3: CSARDPRTGYEQYF.

The chain combines TRBV7-8 with TRBJ2-5; TCRdb returns TRBD2, unconfirmable since there is no DNA. The CDR3 runs 17 residues. CDR1 is SGHVS, CDR2 FQNEAQ, per germline. The CDR3 reads CASSASLSSGGEETQYF.

This chain uses TRBV6-5 with TRBJ2-7. CDR1 and CDR2 (germline): MNHEY, SVGAGI. This CDR3 has 15 amino acids. Here the CDR3 reads CASSYSGKRGYEQYF.

The CDR3 is CASSLVPGGRGYTF. The genes are TRBV7-2 and TRBJ1-2; TCRdb's D call, TRBD1, is unchecked because there is no DNA. The CDR3 loop spans 14 amino acids. Per germline, CDR1 SGHTA and CDR2 FQGNSA.

V and J are TRBV10-3 and TRBJ1-6. The CDR3 extends over 17 amino acids. CDR1 is ENHRY, CDR2 SYGVKD, per germline. This CDR3 reads CAISESTLDLRNSPLHF.

V gene TRBV4-3 combines with J gene TRBJ2-2. Per germline, CDR1 LGHNA and CDR2 YSLEER. The CDR3 totals 13 residues. CDR3 region: CASSRSRDGELFF.